The 10 T cell receptor beta chains below come from one sample, sequenced in a study of blood T cell repertoires in COVID-19. Sequenced by immunoSEQ multiplex PCR; TCRdb stores in-frame clones only, minus some. There are about 120,000 clones in the sample; around 88% occur only once, and about 4.1% lies in the top ten. Specimen: peripheral blood. Source of these receptors: a man aged 60-69 years with COVID-19, enrolled during active disease.

The gene calls are TRBV2 and TRBJ1-2; no firm D call. V was cut by 8 bases and J by 3 bases, with 13 bases left in between. The CDR3 is made up of 13 amino acids. CDR1 SNHLY and CDR2 FYNNEI come from the germline V gene. CDR3 residues: CASAAVLDYGYTF. For the CDR3, the DNA is TGTGCCAGCGCTGCAGTATTGGACTATGGCTACACCTTC.

The J gene is TRBJ2-1, the V gene TRBV7-3, with 8 bases aligning to TRBD2. There are 17 residues in the CDR3. Per germline, CDR1 SGHTA and CDR2 FQGTGA. Trimming took 4 bases from V and 5 from J; bases not matched to a gene: 13. The DNA of the CDR3 is TGTGCCAGCAGCTATAGCGGGACAACGCAGAAAAACAATGAGCAGTTCTTC. This gives the protein CASSYSGTTQKNNEQFF.

V gene TRBV18 combines with J gene TRBJ2-3; possible D gene TRBD1, 6 bases. Per the germline V gene, CDR1 is KGHSH and CDR2 is LQKENI. Trimming removed 3 bases from V and 3 bases from J, with 10 bases in between. This CDR3 spans 14 amino acids. CDR3 protein: CASSPRTDTDTQYF. CDR3 sequence (DNA): TGTGCCAGCTCACCCCGGACAGATACAGATACGCAGTATTTT.

V gene TRBV19 combines with J gene TRBJ1-4, with 9 bases matching TRBD1. Trimming removed 10 bases from V and 7 bases from J; junction bases left unmatched: 10. This CDR3 has 14 residues. The germline V gene encodes CDR1 LNHDA and CDR2 SQIVND (reference sequence). The CDR3 coding sequence is TGTGCCACCCTCGGACAGGGGAGGGGTGAAAAACTGTTTTTT. Protein sequence: CATLGQGRGEKLFF.

The chain carries TRBV28 and TRBJ2-3, with 8 bases lining up with TRBD2. The trim removed 7 bases at V and 0 bases at J, leaving 6 bases unmatched. This CDR3 has 15 residues. Germline V CDR1 and CDR2: MDHEN, SYDVKM. As DNA, the CDR3 is TGTGCCAGCACGGGTCGGGGGGGGAGCACAGATACGCAGTATTTT. Its translation: CASTGRGGSTDTQYF.

This rearrangement joins TRBV19 to TRBJ1-5; D gene uncertain. Looked up from germline, CDR1 is LNHDA and CDR2 is SQIVND (reference sequence). Trimming took 3 bases from V and 6 from J, leaving 6 bases between them. The CDR3 extends over 12 amino acids. For the CDR3, the DNA is TGTGCCAGTAGTATGCGGCTTCAGCCCCAGCATTTT. The encoded protein is CASSMRLQPQHF.

V is TRBV5-4 and J is TRBJ1-6, with TRBD1 matching 9 bases. The CDR3 is made up of 14 amino acids. Germline CDR1 reads SGHNT; CDR2 reads YYREEE (reference sequence). Trimming cost V 3 bases and J 6 bases; bases outside gene matches: 1. CDR3 nucleotide sequence: TGTGCCAGCAGCTGGGACAGGGTTAATTCACCCCTCCACTTT. Its protein is CASSWDRVNSPLHF.

V gene TRBV18 combines with J gene TRBJ1-2; 7 bases are a match to TRBD1. The CDR3 runs to 15 residues. The ends lost 3 bases at V and 2 bases at J; junction bases unmatched: 6. The V gene's germline CDR1 is KGHSH and CDR2 LQKENI. The CDR3 bases are TGTGCCAGCTCACCTAGACAGGGCCGGAACTATGGCTACACCTTC. This encodes CASSPRQGRNYGYTF.

This clone was seen once. Written as DNA, the CDR3 is TGTGCCACCAGTGATTCGGGACAGGGGGCAGGCGAGCAGTACTTC. Its protein is CATSDSGQGAGEQYF. V and J are TRBV24-1 and TRBJ2-7, with 12 bases fitting TRBD1. Germline V gives CDR1 KGHDR, CDR2 SFDVKD. This CDR3 comprises 15 residues. V lost 2 bases and J lost 6; bases outside the gene matches: 4.

This sequence joins TRBV7-2 and TRBJ1-1; TRBD1 matches at 7 bases. V lost 5 bases and J lost 4; bases outside the gene matches: 13. Germline V gene data show CDR1 as SGHTA and CDR2 as FQGNSA. The CDR3 is 16 amino acids. The CDR3 loop is CASSRTEQGLGTEAFF. CDR3 DNA: TGTGCCAGCAGCCGTACCGAACAGGGGCTGGGCACTGAAGCTTTCTTT.